Below, 14 T cell receptor beta chains from the same sample are listed, as sequenced in a study of blood T cell repertoires in COVID-19. Data came from immunoSEQ multiplex PCR; TCRdb stores just in-frame clones and leaves some out. The sample contains approximately 200,000 clones, approximately 85% of which appear only once. The sequenced sample was peripheral blood. Every receptor here comes from a man in his forties or fifties with acute or convalescent COVID-19.

The rearrangement links TRBV28 to TRBJ1-1, with 8 bases aligning to TRBD1. V shed 10 bases and J 3 bases; nucleotides not matched to a gene: 19. Germline loops: CDR1 MDHEN, CDR2 SYDVKM. The CDR3 is made up of 17 amino acids. CDR3 in amino acids: CATLNRTGNFRYTEAFF. CDR3 bases: TGTGCCACCCTAAACAGGACAGGGAACTTTCGGTACACTGAAGCTTTCTTT.

The V and J genes are TRBV7-8 and TRBJ2-7, with D possibly being TRBD1 (6 bases). Germline V CDR1 and CDR2: SGHVS, FQNEAQ. Trimming stripped 2 bases from V and 0 bases from J, with 11 bases between. This CDR3 comprises 15 residues. The CDR3 DNA reads as TGTGCCAGCAGCTTAACAGGGTTAGGCTCCTACGAGCAGTACTTC. This codes for CASSLTGLGSYEQYF.

The chain recombines TRBV25-1 with TRBJ1-1; D uncertain. The CDR3 runs to 14 residues. Germline V gives CDR1 MGHDK, CDR2 SYGVNS. The V end lost 1 base, the J end lost 5 bases, and 11 bases lay between the germline ends. The CDR3 spells CASSESRQRTEAFF. The CDR3 DNA reads as TGTGCCAGCAGTGAATCCCGGCAGCGGACTGAAGCTTTCTTT.

The chain couples TRBV7-9 to TRBJ2-7, with 10 nucleotides matching TRBD2. This CDR3 has 19 amino acids. The J segment lost 3 bases and the V segment lost 2 bases, leaving 16 bases of the junction unmatched. Germline-derived CDR1 and CDR2 are SEHNR and FQNEAQ (reference sequence). The CDR3 nucleotides are TGTGCCAGCAGCTTACCAGCGGGGGGGAATAGTCCCAGTATCTACGAGCAGTACTTC. It yields the protein CASSLPAGGNSPSIYEQYF.

The J gene is TRBJ2-5, the V gene TRBV30; D gene ambiguous. Per the germline V gene, CDR1 is GTSNPN and CDR2 is SVGIG (reference sequence). The CDR3 is 11 residues long. Trimming shortened V by 1 base and J by 4 bases, and 4 bases separated the two germline ends. CDR3 nucleotide sequence: TGTGCCTGGAGTGGAGGAGAGACCCAGTACTTC. It specifies CAWSGGETQYF. Combining the CDR3 with reference TRBV30 and TRBJ2-5 gives the whole variable domain SQTIHQWPATLVQPVGSPLSLECTVEGTSNPNLYWYRQAAGRGLQLLFYSVGIGQISSEVPQNLSASRPQDRQFILSSKKLLLSDSGFYLCAWSGGETQYFGPGTRLLVL.

The V and J genes are TRBV7-8 and TRBJ1-5; the D gene is possibly TRBD1 (6 bases). Germline CDR1 is SGHVS and CDR2 is FQNEAQ. The CDR3 contains 14 residues. The V end lost 3 bases, the J end lost 4 bases, and 10 bases lay between the germline ends. Here the CDR3 DNA reads TGTGCCAGCAGCTTGTATCAGGGGAATCAGCCCCAGCATTTT. Translation gives CASSLYQGNQPQHF.

This clone showed up just once. The gene calls are TRBV5-6 and TRBJ1-6; no reliable D call. Per germline, CDR1 SGHDT and CDR2 YYEEEE. The V gene lost 5 bases and the J gene lost 9 bases, with 15 bases spanning the gap. The CDR3 totals 14 residues. The CDR3 DNA reads as TGTGCCAGCAGGCACGGACTATACGGTTCACCCCTCCACTTT. Translated: CASRHGLYGSPLHF.

The CDR3 loop is CSVGGLVNTDTQYF. In DNA, the CDR3 is TGCAGCGTCGGGGGACTAGTAAACACAGATACGCAGTATTTT. This chain uses TRBV29-1 with TRBJ2-3, with 8 positions matching TRBD2. From germline, CDR1 is SQVTM and CDR2 ANQGSEA. With V trimmed by 6 bases and J by 2 bases, 7 bases remained unmatched. CDR3 length: 14 amino acids.

This clone showed up just a few times. This sequence joins TRBV6-5 and TRBJ1-2; 7 nucleotides agree with TRBD1. CDR3 size: 15 residues. After removal of 2 bases from V and 7 bases from J, the junction contained 10 bases not matched to a gene. In germline, CDR1 is MNHEY, CDR2 SVGAGI. The CDR3 DNA follows: TGTGCCAGCAGTTACGAACAGGGGCAAGTTGGTGGCTACACCTTC. Protein sequence: CASSYEQGQVGGYTF.

The chain joins TRBV5-8 to TRBJ1-1; possible D gene TRBD1, 5 bases. The germline V and J ends were trimmed by 0 bases and 1 base, with 16 bases remaining between them. Germline values: CDR1 SGHTS, CDR2 YDEGEE. The CDR3 totals 17 residues. CDR3 residues: CASSLEKYRGANTEAFF. The CDR3 DNA follows: TGTGCCAGCAGCTTGGAGAAATATAGGGGTGCGAACACTGAAGCTTTCTTT. Together with reference TRBV5-8 and TRBJ1-1, the CDR3 gives the full variable domain: EAGVTQSPTHLIKTRGQQATLRCSPISGHTSVYWYQQALGLGLQFLLWYDEGEERNRGNFPPRFSGRQFPNYSSELNVNALELEDSALYLCASSLEKYRGANTEAFFGQGTRLTVV.

The chain uses TRBV7-3 and TRBJ2-1, with D possibly TRBD2 on 6 matching bases. The ends were cut back, 3 bases at V and 2 bases at J, with 8 bases in the middle. The CDR3 consists of 14 residues. From germline, CDR1 is SGHTA and CDR2 FQGTGA. The CDR3 DNA sequence: TGTGCCAGCAGCTTCGGCGGGGCCTACAATGAGCAGTTCTTC. As protein: CASSFGGAYNEQFF.

This clone has just a few counts. The rearrangement uses TRBV5-1 and TRBJ2-1; 8 bases map to TRBD2. The V segment lost 0 bases and the J segment 5 bases; nucleotides outside the gene matches: 4. Germline CDR1 is SGHRS and CDR2 is YFSETQ. This CDR3 contains 15 residues. In DNA form, the CDR3 reads TGCGCCAGCAGCTTGGTAGCGGGGATGAACAATGAGCAGTTCTTC. Translation gives CASSLVAGMNNEQFF.

This chain joins TRBV4-3 and TRBJ2-5; 9 positions agree with TRBD2. With V trimmed by 0 bases and J by 2 bases, 7 bases remained unmatched. CDR1 LGHNA and CDR2 YSLEER come from the germline V gene. The CDR3 length is 17 residues. CDR3: CASSQDPSGGTQETQYF. CDR3 coding DNA: TGCGCCAGCAGCCAAGATCCAAGCGGGGGGACGCAAGAGACCCAGTACTTC.

The V and J genes are TRBV12-3 or TRBV12-4 and TRBJ2-7; a possible D gene is TRBD1 (5 bases). The ends were cut back, 6 bases at V and 6 bases at J, with 9 bases in the middle. The CDR3 loop spans 11 amino acids. The CDR3 nucleotides are TGTGCCAGCAGCAGGGCGCGCGAGCAGTACTTC. The encoded protein is CASSRAREQYF.